Below, 19 T cell receptor beta chains from the same sample are listed, as sequenced in a study of blood T cells in healthy people across ages. The authors ran a second PCR of roughly 6 to 12 cycles using a sample-barcoded 5' primer and a J-beta primer mix. TCRdb ran MiXCR on the 5' RACE reads and lists one entry per CDR3 protein. The top ten hold approximately 14% of the sample, which has around 1.1 million distinct CDR3 sequences, roughly two fifths seen once. Sequenced: blood. The receptors were sampled from a man in his late teens or twenties in good health.

In its sample, this clonotype was seen a few times. The CDR3 protein is CSVGGTSESPLHF. The CDR3 DNA is TGCAGCGTGGGGGGGACATCCGAATCACCCCTCCACTTT. The chain is built from TRBV29-1 and TRBJ1-6; D may be TRBD1 (6 bases). The CDR3 covers 13 residues. V was pared by 6 bases and J by 10 bases, with 16 bases between. Germline values: CDR1 SQVTM, CDR2 ANQGSEA. Drawing the rest from reference TRBV29-1 and TRBJ1-6, the complete variable domain is SAVISQKPSRDICQRGTSLTIQCQVDSQVTMMFWYRQQPGQSLTLIATANQGSEATYESGFVIDKFPISRPNLTFSTLTVSNMSPEDSSIYLCSVGGTSESPLHFGNGTRLTVT.

This clonotype was detected a few times. This chain links TRBV20-1 with TRBJ2-1; TRBD2 agrees at 7 bases. V shed 5 bases and J 4 bases; nucleotides not matched to a gene: 17. The CDR3 has 17 residues. Looked up from germline, CDR1 is DFQATT and CDR2 is SNEGSKA (reference sequence). This chain's CDR3 is CSAGRRTGTTLYNEQFF. The CDR3 region has the DNA TGCAGTGCTGGACGGCGTACCGGGACTACCCTGTACAATGAGCAGTTCTTC.

The sample holds a few counts of this clonotype. The chain couples TRBV6-5 to TRBJ1-2; 12 bases are shared with TRBD1. The CDR3 loop spans 15 amino acids. Germline V CDR1 and CDR2: MNHEY, SVGAGI. The ends lost 6 bases at V and 6 bases at J; junction bases unmatched: 8. Here the CDR3 DNA reads TGTGCCAGCAGATTCGGGACAGGGGGCAGGGATGGCTACACCTTC. Its translation: CASRFGTGGRDGYTF.

The V gene is TRBV10-3, the J gene TRBJ1-4; D may be TRBD1 (6 bases). This CDR3 spans 15 amino acids. Germline V gene sequence: CDR1 ENHRY, CDR2 SYGVKD. Deletions cut 0 bases from V and 5 bases from J, with 10 bases between. CDR3 in amino acids: CAISESRQENEKLFF. The CDR3, as DNA: TGTGCCATCAGTGAGTCGAGACAGGAGAATGAAAAACTGTTTTTT.

V and J are TRBV7-2 and TRBJ1-1; no definite D call. The V and J ends lost 8 bases and 0 bases respectively, with 16 bases between them. The CDR3 sequence is 15 residues long. Germline-derived CDR1 and CDR2 are SGHTA and FQGNSA. CDR3 sequence: CASRERGRMNTEAFF. CDR3 in DNA: TGTGCCAGCCGAGAGAGAGGTCGGATGAACACTGAAGCTTTCTTT.

This clonotype appeared a few times. This sequence joins TRBV30 and TRBJ2-1; possible D gene TRBD1, 5 bases. The DNA matches TRBJ2-7 better at its end, which makes the J call doubtful. Germline V gene sequence: CDR1 GTSNPN, CDR2 SVGIG (reference sequence). This CDR3 region has 15 residues. The CDR3 region is CAWSARRVAYNEQYF. In nucleotides, the CDR3 is TGTGCCTGGAGTGCCCGCAGGGTGGCCTACAATGAGCAGTACTTC.

The rearrangement joins TRBV20-1 to TRBJ1-1, with TRBD1 identical over 9 bases. CDR1 and CDR2 (germline): DFQATT, SNEGSKA (reference sequence). V shed 3 bases and J 4 bases; nucleotides not matched to a gene: 9. The CDR3 runs 15 residues. The CDR3 DNA sequence: TGCAGTGCTAGGGGACAGGGTTCGAGGTCCACTGAAGCTTTCTTT. It yields the protein CSARGQGSRSTEAFF.

This clonotype has more than one count but fewer than ten. The chain joins TRBV14 to TRBJ1-6; D is possibly TRBD1 (6 bases). V lost 0 bases and J lost 8, with 20 bases in between. The CDR3 is 18 residues long. The germline V gene encodes CDR1 SGHDN and CDR2 FVKESK. CDR3 sequence reads: CASSQDRGYREFYSPLHF. The CDR3 DNA reads as TGTGCCAGCAGCCAAGATCGCGGCTACAGGGAATTTTATTCACCCCTCCACTTT.

Only a few counts were recorded for this clonotype. J is TRBJ1-2 and V is TRBV5-1, with unresolved D. Germline V CDR1 and CDR2: SGHRS, YFSETQ. V dropped 4 bases and J dropped 1 base, with 8 bases sitting between them. This CDR3 is built from 13 residues. This chain's CDR3 is CASSNSHNYGYTF. CDR3 bases: TGCGCCAGCAGCAACTCACATAACTATGGCTACACCTTC.

The V call is TRBV20-1, the J call TRBJ1-2; a weak D match, TRBD1 (6 bases). CDR1 and CDR2 from the germline V gene are DFQATT and SNEGSKA (reference sequence). V dropped 5 bases and J dropped 4 bases, with 17 bases sitting between them. The CDR3 is 14 amino acids. CDR3 coding DNA: TGCAGTGCTCTACTACAGGGACGGGGCTATGGCTACACCTTC. Amino acid sequence: CSALLQGRGYGYTF.

This clonotype appeared many times. The gene calls are TRBV20-1 and TRBJ2-3; perhaps TRBD2 as D (5 bases). V was trimmed by 5 bases and J by 6 bases, leaving 9 bases between them. Germline V CDR1 and CDR2: DFQATT, SNEGSKA (reference sequence). The CDR3 totals 11 residues. CDR3: CSAAERDTQYF. The CDR3 region has the DNA TGCAGTGCTGCAGAGCGGGATACGCAGTATTTT.

This clonotype was found a few times. The chain uses TRBV10-3 and TRBJ1-2; D might be TRBD1 (5 bases). The germline V gene has CDR1 ENHRY and CDR2 SYGVKD. The CDR3 sequence is 15 residues long. Trimming cost V 0 bases and J 4 bases, with 12 bases left between them. CDR3: CAISESSDSPYGYTF. CDR3 nucleotide sequence: TGTGCCATCAGTGAGTCTTCCGACAGCCCCTATGGCTACACCTTC.

This clonotype appeared many times. The rearrangement joins TRBV12-3 or TRBV12-4 to TRBJ2-1; 10 bases are shared with TRBD1. The CDR3 totals 15 residues. The V segment lost 5 bases and the J segment 0 bases; nucleotides outside the gene matches: 1. The CDR3 protein is CASSRQGASYNEQFF. CDR3 DNA sequence: TGTGCCAGCAGTCGACAGGGGGCCTCCTACAATGAGCAGTTCTTC.

The DNA of the CDR3 is TGTGCCAGCAGCTTAAGGGACTTATCCTACGAGCAGTACTTC. Its protein is CASSLRDLSYEQYF. This chain links TRBV7-2 with TRBJ2-7, with D possibly matching TRBD2 (6 bases). Germline CDR1 is SGHTA and CDR2 is FQGNSA. The CDR3 length is 14 residues. V was clipped by 2 bases and J by 1 base, with 9 bases between them.

The V gene is TRBV4-2, the J gene TRBJ1-1, with D uncertain. CDR3 size: 14 residues. Trimming took 0 bases from V and 6 from J, leaving 11 bases between them. Per the germline V gene, CDR1 is LGHNA and CDR2 is YNFKEQ. CDR3 region: CASSQDRWGAEAFF. CDR3 sequence (DNA): TGTGCCAGCAGCCAAGATCGGTGGGGAGCTGAAGCTTTCTTT.

This chain joins TRBV9 and TRBJ1-2; the D is unclear. CDR3 length equals 15 residues. Trimming stripped 0 bases from V and 4 bases from J, with 13 bases between. CDR1 and CDR2 (germline): SGDLS, YYNGEE. DNA of the CDR3: TGTGCCAGCAGCGTAGAAGAGGGCTTAGGCTATGGCTACACCTTC. It encodes CASSVEEGLGYGYTF.

The J gene is TRBJ1-5, the V gene TRBV6-6; D is unclear. Germline-derived CDR1 and CDR2 are MNHNY and SVGAGI (reference sequence). The CDR3 is 14 residues long. Deletions cut 4 bases from V and 4 bases from J, with 11 bases between. CDR3 loop: CASSSLARNQPQHF. The CDR3, as DNA: TGTGCCAGCAGTTCCCTTGCCAGGAATCAGCCCCAGCATTTT.

At least ten counts were recorded for this clonotype. The V call is TRBV4-3, the J call TRBJ2-3; D remains unclear. The V end was cut by 4 bases, the J end by 8 bases, with 4 bases between. The CDR3 extends over 10 amino acids. Germline CDR1 LGHNA, CDR2 YSLEER. CDR3 nucleotides: TGCGCCAGCAGCCTCGTTACGCAGTATTTT. Protein product: CASSLVTQYF.

On this clonotype: This may be a read error, as it is one base from a much larger clone. The CDR3 coding sequence is TGCAGTGCTAGAGATACCAAGCGGGGCCCCTACAATGAGCAGTACTTC. This codes for CSARDTKRGPYNEQYF. The genes are TRBV20-1 and TRBJ2-1; 7 bases fit TRBD2. The J call may be incorrect, as the DNA end agrees better with TRBJ2-7. Germline lookup yields CDR1 DFQATT and CDR2 SNEGSKA (reference sequence). This CDR3 has 16 amino acids.